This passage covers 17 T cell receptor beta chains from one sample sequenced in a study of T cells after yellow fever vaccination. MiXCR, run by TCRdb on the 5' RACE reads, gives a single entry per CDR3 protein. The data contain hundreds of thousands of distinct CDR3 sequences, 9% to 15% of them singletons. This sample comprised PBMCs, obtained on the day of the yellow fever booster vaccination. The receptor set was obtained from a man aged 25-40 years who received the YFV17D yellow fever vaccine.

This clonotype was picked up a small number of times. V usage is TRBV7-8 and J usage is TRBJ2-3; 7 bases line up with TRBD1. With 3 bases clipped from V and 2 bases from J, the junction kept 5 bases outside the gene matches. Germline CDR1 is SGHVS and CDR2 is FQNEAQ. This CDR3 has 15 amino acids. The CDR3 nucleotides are TGTGCCAGCAGCTTTAACAGGGGTTCCACAGATACGCAGTATTTT. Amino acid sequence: CASSFNRGSTDTQYF.

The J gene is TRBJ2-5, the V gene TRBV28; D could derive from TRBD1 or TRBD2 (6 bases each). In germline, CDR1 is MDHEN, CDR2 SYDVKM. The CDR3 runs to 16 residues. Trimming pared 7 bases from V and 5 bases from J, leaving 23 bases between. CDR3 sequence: CASTTQGTLSGETQYF. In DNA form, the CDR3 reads TGTGCCAGCACCACCCAGGGGACTCTTTCTGGGGAGACCCAGTACTTC.

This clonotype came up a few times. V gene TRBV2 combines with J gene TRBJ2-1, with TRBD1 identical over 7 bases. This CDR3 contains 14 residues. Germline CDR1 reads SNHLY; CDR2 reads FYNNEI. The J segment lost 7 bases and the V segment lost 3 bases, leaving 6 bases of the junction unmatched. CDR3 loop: CASSETGSWNEQFF. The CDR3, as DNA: TGTGCCAGCAGTGAGACAGGGTCTTGGAATGAGCAGTTCTTC. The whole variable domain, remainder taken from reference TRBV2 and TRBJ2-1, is EPEVTQTPSHQVTQMGQEVILRCVPISNHLYFYWYRQILGQKVEFLVSFYNNEISEKSEIFDDQFSVERPDGSNFTLKIRSTKLEDSAMYFCASSETGSWNEQFFGPGTRLTVL.

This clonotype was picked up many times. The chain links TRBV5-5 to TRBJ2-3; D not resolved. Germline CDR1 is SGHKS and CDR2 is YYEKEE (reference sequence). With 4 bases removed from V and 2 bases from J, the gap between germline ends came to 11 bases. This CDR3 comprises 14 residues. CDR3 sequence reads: CASSLPTDTDTQYF. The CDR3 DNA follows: TGTGCCAGCAGCCTCCCCACCGACACAGATACGCAGTATTTT.

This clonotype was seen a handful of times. Written as DNA, the CDR3 is TGTGCCAGCAGTTACTCGTCCAGGACGACAGGGGGTTTTGTAAAACTGTTTTTT. Its protein is CASSYSSRTTGGFVKLFF. This sequence joins TRBV6-5 and TRBJ1-4; 9 bases are a match to TRBD1. The CDR3 loop spans 18 amino acids. V shed 0 bases and J 10 bases; nucleotides not matched to a gene: 15. The germline CDR1 and CDR2 sequences are MNHEY and SVGAGI.

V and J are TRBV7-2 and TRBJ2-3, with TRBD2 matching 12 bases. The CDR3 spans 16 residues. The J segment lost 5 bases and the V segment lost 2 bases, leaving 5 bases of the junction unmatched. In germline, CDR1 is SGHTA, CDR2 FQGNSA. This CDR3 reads CASSLLMGLAGDTQYF. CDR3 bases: TGTGCCAGCAGCTTACTTATGGGACTAGCGGGAGATACGCAGTATTTT.

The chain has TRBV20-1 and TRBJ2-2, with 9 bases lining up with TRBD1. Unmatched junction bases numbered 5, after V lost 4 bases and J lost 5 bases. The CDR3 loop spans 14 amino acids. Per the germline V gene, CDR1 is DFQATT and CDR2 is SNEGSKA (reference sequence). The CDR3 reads CSATHGQGTGELFF. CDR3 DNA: TGCAGTGCTACCCATGGACAGGGGACCGGGGAGCTGTTTTTT.

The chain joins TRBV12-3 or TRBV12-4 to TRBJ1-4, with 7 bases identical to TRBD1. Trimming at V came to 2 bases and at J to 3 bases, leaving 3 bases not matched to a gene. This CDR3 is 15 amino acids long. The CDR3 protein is CASSLPQGANEKLFF. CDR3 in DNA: TGTGCCAGCAGTTTACCCCAGGGGGCTAATGAAAAACTGTTTTTT.

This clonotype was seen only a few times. The CDR3 protein is CSAIKSSYEQYF. Written as DNA, the CDR3 is TGCAGTGCTATCAAGAGTTCCTACGAGCAGTACTTC. This chain connects TRBV20-1 to TRBJ2-7; no firm D call. Deletions cut 4 bases from V and 1 base from J, with 8 bases between. The germline CDR1 and CDR2 sequences are DFQATT and SNEGSKA (reference sequence). This CDR3 has 12 amino acids.

The CDR3 DNA follows: TGTGCCAGCAGCCTCGACCCCCGAGCCTACGAGCAGTACTTC. Translation gives CASSLDPRAYEQYF. The chain joins TRBV11-2 to TRBJ2-7, with unresolved D. Germline V gene sequence: CDR1 SGHAT, CDR2 FQNNGV. The CDR3 has 14 residues. V lost 5 bases and J 2 bases, leaving 13 bases between the germline ends.

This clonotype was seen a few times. The DNA for the CDR3 is TGTGCCAGCAGCGTGAGTCCCCTGAACACTGAAGCTTTCTTT. This sequence encodes CASSVSPLNTEAFF. This chain uses TRBV9 with TRBJ1-1; D remains unclear. The CDR3 sequence is 14 residues long. V was shortened by 2 bases and J by 0 bases, with 8 bases between the two germline ends. Germline values: CDR1 SGDLS, CDR2 YYNGEE.

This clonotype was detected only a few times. The CDR3 protein is CATKIRTGGETQYF. CDR3 nucleotide sequence: TGTGCCACCAAGATAAGGACAGGGGGAGAGACCCAGTACTTC. The rearrangement joins TRBV15 to TRBJ2-5, with 10 bases fitting TRBD1. The CDR3 has 14 residues. Germline CDR1 and CDR2: LNHNV and YYDKDF (reference sequence). The V gene end was trimmed by 7 bases and the J gene end by 4 bases; junction bases not matched to a gene: 6.

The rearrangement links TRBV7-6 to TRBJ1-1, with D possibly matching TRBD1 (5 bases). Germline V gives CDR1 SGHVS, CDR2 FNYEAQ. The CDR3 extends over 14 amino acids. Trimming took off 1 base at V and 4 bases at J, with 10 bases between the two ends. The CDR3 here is CASSLDYGGTEAFF. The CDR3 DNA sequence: TGTGCCAGCAGCTTAGATTACGGGGGCACTGAAGCTTTCTTT.

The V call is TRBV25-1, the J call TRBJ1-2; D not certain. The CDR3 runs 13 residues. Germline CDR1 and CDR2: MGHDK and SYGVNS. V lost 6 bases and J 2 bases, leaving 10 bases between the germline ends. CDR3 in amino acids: CASSRQENYGYTF. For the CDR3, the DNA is TGTGCCAGCAGCCGACAAGAGAACTATGGCTACACCTTC.

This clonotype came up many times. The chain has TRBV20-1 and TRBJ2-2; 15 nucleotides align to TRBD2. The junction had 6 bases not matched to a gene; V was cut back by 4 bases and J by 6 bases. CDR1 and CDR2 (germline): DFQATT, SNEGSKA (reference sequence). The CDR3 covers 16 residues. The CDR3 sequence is CSATGTSGRYAGELFF. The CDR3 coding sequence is TGCAGTGCTACCGGGACTAGCGGGAGGTATGCCGGGGAGCTGTTTTTT.

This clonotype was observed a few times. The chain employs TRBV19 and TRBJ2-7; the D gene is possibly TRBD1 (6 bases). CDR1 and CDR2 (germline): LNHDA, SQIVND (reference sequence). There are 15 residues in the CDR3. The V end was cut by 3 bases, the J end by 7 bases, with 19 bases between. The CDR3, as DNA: TGTGCCAGTAGTATTTCAAGAACAGGGTTGGGGGAGCAGTACTTC. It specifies CASSISRTGLGEQYF.

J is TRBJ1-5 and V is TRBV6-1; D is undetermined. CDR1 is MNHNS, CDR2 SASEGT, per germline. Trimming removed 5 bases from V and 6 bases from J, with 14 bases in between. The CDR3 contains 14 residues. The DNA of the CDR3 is TGTGCCAGCAGTCCCCCCCCGTTTGGTCAGCCCCAGCATTTT. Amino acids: CASSPPPFGQPQHF.